This T cell receptor beta chain was identified in a study of HIV-infected patients and healthy controls. The CDR3 runs 19 residues. The ends lost 6 bases at V and 2 bases at J; junction bases unmatched: 14. Germline-derived CDR1 and CDR2 are MNHEY and SVGEGT. The repertoire came from unfractionated whole blood and reflected all unsorted peripheral T cells. Study conclusions and caveats: Compared with controls, mean Gini indices were significantly raised in HIV-infected repertoires, possibly indicating oligoclonality.

On this clonotype: Its antigen is currently unknown.

Approximately 510 ng RNA was reverse transcribed with alpha and beta constant-region primers. Each of the alpha and beta chains got its own library through chain-specific third strand synthesis with indices. TCRdb reanalysed the 5' RACE reads using MiXCR and keeps one entry per CDR3 protein. The data hold 15,000 or so distinct CDR3 sequences, with roughly 9% observed a single time. The genes are TRBV6-2 or TRBV6-3 and TRBJ2-1; TRBD2 agrees at 12 bases. Sequencing was carried out using blood. The receptor's source is an adult in good health. CDR3 loop: CASSPHRDRLAGAYNEQFF. The CDR3 region has the DNA TGTGCCAGCAGCCCACACCGGGATCGACTAGCGGGAGCCTACAATGAGCAGTTCTTC.